One sample yielded the 15 T cell receptor beta chains listed below, sequenced in a study of T cell repertoires in cytomegalovirus infection (dated by TCRdb to the late 2010s). Read against the paper, the sample's treatment or condition label means: in vitro stimulation with specific CMV peptide epitopes to enrich CMV-specific T cells. TCRdb shows the sequencer as Illumina HiSeq 1500. The public reads were reprocessed in TCRdb via fastp at Q25 and MiXCR, keeping in-frame beta chains. Every distinct CDR3 protein forms one entry, paired with its most common genes and DNA. The sample includes approximately 910,000 distinct CDR3 sequences, with approximately 30% observed a single time. The ten largest clones capture around an eighth of the sample. What these receptors recognize is not known. The sequencing here drew on cultured CD8+ T cells from PBMCs, taken from culture after CMV antigen stimulation. The source is a human donor in good health (CMV status not recorded). Some clones in this sample may be carry-over from other donors' samples.

In its sample, this clonotype was seen a few times. The rearrangement links TRBV27 to TRBJ2-2; 9 nucleotides agree with TRBD2. The CDR3 spans 16 residues. Losses at the gene ends were 1 base for V and 4 bases for J; bases not matched to a gene: 4. Germline CDR1 is MNHEY and CDR2 is SMNVEV (reference sequence). The chain's CDR3 is CASSLWGTSPTGELFF. The CDR3 DNA is TGTGCCAGCAGTTTATGGGGGACTAGCCCCACCGGGGAGCTGTTTTTT.

Only a few counts were recorded for this clonotype. The chain combines TRBV5-6 with TRBJ2-7; possible D gene TRBD1, 6 bases. Germline V gene lookup returns CDR1 SGHDT and CDR2 YYEEEE. The CDR3 contains 12 residues. The V end lost 4 bases, the J end lost 6 bases, and 11 bases lay between the germline ends. The CDR3 DNA is TGTGCCAGCAGCCAGGGGTATATCGAGCAGTACGTC. Its protein product is CASSQGYIEQYV.

The chain has TRBV5-1 and TRBJ1-2; D not resolved. The CDR3 contains 16 residues. V was pared by 3 bases and J by 5 bases, with 20 bases between. From germline, CDR1 is SGHRS and CDR2 YFSETQ. CDR3 sequence (DNA): TGCGCCAGCAGCTCGCCTACGGACGGACTAGGATATGGCTACACCTTC. This translates into CASSSPTDGLGYGYTF.

This clonotype was detected ten times or more. The chain combines TRBV5-1 with TRBJ2-2; D ambiguous. Trimming took 0 bases from V and 0 from J, leaving 9 bases between them. CDR3 size: 16 residues. Germline values: CDR1 SGHRS, CDR2 YFSETQ. The chain's CDR3 is CASSLDEVPNTGELFF. In nucleotides, the CDR3 is TGCGCCAGCAGCTTGGACGAGGTTCCGAACACCGGGGAGCTGTTTTTT.

This clonotype was recorded a few times. The V gene is TRBV5-1, the J gene TRBJ1-2; no clear D gene. V lost 4 bases and J 3 bases, leaving 16 bases between the germline ends. CDR1 is SGHRS, CDR2 YFSETQ, per germline. The CDR3 runs 15 residues. CDR3 loop: CASSLRVQRDYGYTF. CDR3 sequence (DNA): TGCGCCAGCAGCCTGAGGGTGCAAAGAGACTATGGCTACACCTTC.

This clonotype was seen ten or more times. This rearrangement joins TRBV7-8 to TRBJ2-1; the match to TRBD1 covers 8 bases. The CDR3 consists of 17 residues. Per germline, CDR1 SGHVS and CDR2 FQNEAQ. V gave up 2 bases and J gave up 3 bases; unmatched junction bases: 9. CDR3 sequence: CASSLPPEGQVYNEQFF. CDR3 DNA: TGTGCCAGCAGCTTACCTCCGGAGGGACAGGTCTACAATGAGCAGTTCTTC.

The chain has TRBV15 and TRBJ2-1; 9 bases line up with TRBD1. The CDR3 spans 13 residues. The germline V gene has CDR1 LNHNV and CDR2 YYDKDF (reference sequence). V lost 5 bases to trimming and J lost 7 bases; unmatched junction nucleotides: 3. The CDR3 here is CATSGGTGNEQFF. In DNA form, the CDR3 reads TGTGCCACCAGCGGGGGGACAGGGAATGAGCAGTTCTTC.

This clonotype was seen many times. The chain has TRBV27 and TRBJ1-5, with TRBD1 identical over 7 bases. With 6 bases clipped from V and 2 bases from J, the junction kept 4 bases outside the gene matches. CDR1 MNHEY and CDR2 SMNVEV come from the germline V gene (reference sequence). This CDR3 region has 14 residues. In DNA, the CDR3 is TGTGCCAGCAGACAGGGGACCGGCAATCAGCCCCAGCATTTT. It codes for CASRQGTGNQPQHF.

This clonotype was detected ten times or more. This sequence joins TRBV7-9 and TRBJ2-3, with 8 bases matching TRBD2. Per germline, CDR1 SEHNR and CDR2 FQNEAQ (reference sequence). The ends lost 4 bases at V and 2 bases at J; junction bases unmatched: 8. The CDR3 is made up of 16 amino acids. The CDR3 nucleotides read TGTGCCAGCAGCTCACGGGAGGGGACGGACACAGATACGCAGTATTTT. Translation gives CASSSREGTDTDTQYF.

DNA for the CDR3: TGTGCCAGCAGCATTGGGACAGGGCCGATTTATCAGCCCCAGCATTTT. Translated: CASSIGTGPIYQPQHF. This rearrangement joins TRBV7-9 to TRBJ1-5; 9 nucleotides line up with TRBD1. Germline V gene sequence: CDR1 SEHNR, CDR2 FQNEAQ (reference sequence). This CDR3 contains 16 residues. With 5 bases clipped from V and 5 bases from J, the junction kept 10 bases outside the gene matches. Full variable domain (remainder filled in from reference TRBV7-9 and TRBJ1-5): DTGVSQNPRHKITKRGQNVTFRCDPISEHNRLYWYRQTLGQGPEFLTYFQNEAQLEKSRLLSDRFSAERPKGSFSTLEIQRTEQGDSAMYLCASSIGTGPIYQPQHFGDGTRLSIL.

The rearrangement links TRBV12-3 or TRBV12-4 to TRBJ2-1; D call uncertain. The CDR3 consists of 13 residues. With 8 bases removed from V and 0 bases from J, the gap between germline ends came to 8 bases. CDR3 nucleotide sequence: TGTGCCAGCGAGGAGTCCTCCTACAATGAGCAGTTCTTC. Protein product: CASEESSYNEQFF.

The chain combines TRBV6-1 with TRBJ2-7, with D possibly TRBD1 on 5 matching bases. Germline CDR1 MNHNS, CDR2 SASEGT. The CDR3 consists of 15 residues. Trimming stripped 6 bases from V and 5 bases from J, with 20 bases between. The CDR3 loop is CASSQGVQRGHEQYF. CDR3 coding DNA: TGTGCCAGCAGCCAAGGGGTTCAGAGAGGTCACGAGCAGTACTTC.

This clonotype was observed a few times. V and J are TRBV14 and TRBJ2-7, with 10 bases lining up with TRBD1. The V gene end was trimmed by 5 bases and the J gene end by 4 bases; junction bases not matched to a gene: 5. CDR1 and CDR2 from the germline V gene are SGHDN and FVKESK. The length of the CDR3 is 14 residues. Here the CDR3 reads CASSKTGGEYEQYF. Here the CDR3 DNA reads TGTGCCAGCAGCAAGACAGGGGGCGAATACGAGCAGTACTTC. The entire variable domain, with the rest obtained from reference TRBV14 and TRBJ2-7, is as follows: EAGVTQFPSHSVIEKGQTVTLRCDPISGHDNLYWYRRVMGKEIKFLLHFVKESKQDESGMPNNRFLAERTGGTYSTLKVQPAELEDSGVYFCASSKTGGEYEQYFGPGTRLTVT.

This chain joins TRBV12-3 or TRBV12-4 and TRBJ1-1, with TRBD1 identical over 10 bases. This CDR3 comprises 13 residues. J was trimmed by 9 bases and V by 3 bases; bases with no gene match: 4. The DNA for the CDR3 is TGTGCCAGCAGTTTTGGGACAGGGGCCCAAGCTTTCTTT. Translated: CASSFGTGAQAFF.

The chain has TRBV7-9 and TRBJ2-2, with 8 bases fitting TRBD1. CDR1 SEHNR and CDR2 FQNEAQ come from the germline V gene (reference sequence). The CDR3 consists of 15 residues. The V segment lost 5 bases and the J segment 5 bases; nucleotides outside the gene matches: 7. The CDR3 bases are TGTGCCAGCAGCAGAAAGACAGGGGAAACCGGGGAGCTGTTTTTT. It codes for CASSRKTGETGELFF.